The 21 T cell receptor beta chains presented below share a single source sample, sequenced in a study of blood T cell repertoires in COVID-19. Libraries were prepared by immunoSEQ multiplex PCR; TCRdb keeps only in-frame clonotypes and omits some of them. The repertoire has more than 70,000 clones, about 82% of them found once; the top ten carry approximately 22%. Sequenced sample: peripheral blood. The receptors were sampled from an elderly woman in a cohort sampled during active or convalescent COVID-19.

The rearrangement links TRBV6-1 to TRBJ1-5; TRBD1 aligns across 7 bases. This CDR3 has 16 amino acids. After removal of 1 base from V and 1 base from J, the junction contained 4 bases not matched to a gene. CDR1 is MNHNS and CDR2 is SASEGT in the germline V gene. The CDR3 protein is CASSEVGRGSNQPQHF. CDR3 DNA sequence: TGTGCCAGCAGTGAAGTAGGCAGGGGGAGCAATCAGCCCCAGCATTTT.

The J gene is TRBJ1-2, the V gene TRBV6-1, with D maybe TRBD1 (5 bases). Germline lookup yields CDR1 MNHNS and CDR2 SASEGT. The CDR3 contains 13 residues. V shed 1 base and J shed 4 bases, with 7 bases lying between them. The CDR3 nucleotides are TGTGCCAGCAGTGAAGTTCAGGGCTATGGCTACACCTTC. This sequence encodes CASSEVQGYGYTF.

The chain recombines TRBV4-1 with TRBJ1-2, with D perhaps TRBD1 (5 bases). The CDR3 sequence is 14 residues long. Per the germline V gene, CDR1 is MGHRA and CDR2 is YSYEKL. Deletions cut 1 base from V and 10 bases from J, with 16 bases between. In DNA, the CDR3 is TGCGCCAGCAGCCAAGTGGGCCAGGGTCTGGTCTACACCTTC. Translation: CASSQVGQGLVYTF.

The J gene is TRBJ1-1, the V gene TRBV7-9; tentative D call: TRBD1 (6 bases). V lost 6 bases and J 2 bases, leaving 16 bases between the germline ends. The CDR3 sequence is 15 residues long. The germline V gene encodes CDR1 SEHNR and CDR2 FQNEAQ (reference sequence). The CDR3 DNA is TGTGCCAGCAGTAAACAGGGCACTATTAACACTGAAGCTTTCTTT. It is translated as CASSKQGTINTEAFF.

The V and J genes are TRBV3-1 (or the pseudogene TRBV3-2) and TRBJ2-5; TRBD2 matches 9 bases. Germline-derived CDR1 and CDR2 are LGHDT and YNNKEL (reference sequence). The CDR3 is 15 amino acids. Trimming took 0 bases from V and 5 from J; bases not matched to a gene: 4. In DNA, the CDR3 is TGTGCCAGCAGCCAAGATTGGCGGGAGGGCGAGACCCAGTACTTC. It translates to CASSQDWREGETQYF.

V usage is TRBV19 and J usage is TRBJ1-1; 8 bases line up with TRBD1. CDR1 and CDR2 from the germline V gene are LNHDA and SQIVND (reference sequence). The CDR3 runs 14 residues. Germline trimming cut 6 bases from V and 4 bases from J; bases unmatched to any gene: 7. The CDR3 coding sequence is TGTGCCAGTAGGAAACAGGGGGGCGGCACTGAAGCTTTCTTT. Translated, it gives CASRKQGGGTEAFF.

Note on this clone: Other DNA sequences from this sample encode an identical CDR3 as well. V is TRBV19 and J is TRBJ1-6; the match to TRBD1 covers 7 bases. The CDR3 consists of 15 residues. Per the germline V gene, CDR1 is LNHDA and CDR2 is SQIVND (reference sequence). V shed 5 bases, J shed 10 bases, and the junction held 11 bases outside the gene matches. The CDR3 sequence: CASSAGGQGGSPLHF. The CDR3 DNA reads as TGTGCCAGTAGTGCAGGGGGGCAGGGCGGATCACCCCTCCACTTT.

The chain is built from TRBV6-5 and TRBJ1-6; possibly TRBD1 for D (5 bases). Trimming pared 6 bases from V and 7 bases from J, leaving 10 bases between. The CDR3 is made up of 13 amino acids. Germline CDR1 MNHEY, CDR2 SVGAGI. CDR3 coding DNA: TGTGCCAGCAGGCCGGGGGGGAATTCACCCCTCCACTTT. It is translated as CASRPGGNSPLHF.

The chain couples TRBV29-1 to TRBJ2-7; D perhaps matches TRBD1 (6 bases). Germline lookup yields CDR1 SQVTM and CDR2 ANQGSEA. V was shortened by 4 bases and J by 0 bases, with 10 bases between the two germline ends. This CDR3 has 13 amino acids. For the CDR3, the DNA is TGCAGCGTTGTCAAGGACAGCTCCTACGAGCAGTACTTC. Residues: CSVVKDSSYEQYF.

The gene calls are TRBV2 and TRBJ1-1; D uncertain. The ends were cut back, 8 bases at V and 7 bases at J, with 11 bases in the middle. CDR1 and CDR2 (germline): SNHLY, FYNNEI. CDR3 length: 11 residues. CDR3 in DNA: TGTGCCAGCCGGGTCCGATTTGAAGCTTTCTTT. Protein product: CASRVRFEAFF.

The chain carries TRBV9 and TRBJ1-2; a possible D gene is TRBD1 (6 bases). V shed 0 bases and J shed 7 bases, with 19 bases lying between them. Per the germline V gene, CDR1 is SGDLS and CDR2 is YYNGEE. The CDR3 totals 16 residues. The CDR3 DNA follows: TGTGCCAGCAGCGTAGGAGCCTTGGGGGGGCGCCTTGGCTACACCTTC. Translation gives CASSVGALGGRLGYTF. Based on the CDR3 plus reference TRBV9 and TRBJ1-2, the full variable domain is DSGVTQTPKHLITATGQRVTLRCSPRSGDLSVYWYQQSLDQGLQFLIQYYNGEERAKGNILERFSAQQFPDLHSELNLSSLELGDSALYFCASSVGALGGRLGYTFGSGTRLTVV.

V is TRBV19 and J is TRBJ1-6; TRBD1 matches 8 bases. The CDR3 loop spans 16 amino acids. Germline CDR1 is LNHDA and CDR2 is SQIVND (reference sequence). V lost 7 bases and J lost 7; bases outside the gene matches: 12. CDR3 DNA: TGTGCCAGTACCGATACCGGGACAGGAGGCAATTCACCCCTCCACTTT. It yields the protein CASTDTGTGGNSPLHF.

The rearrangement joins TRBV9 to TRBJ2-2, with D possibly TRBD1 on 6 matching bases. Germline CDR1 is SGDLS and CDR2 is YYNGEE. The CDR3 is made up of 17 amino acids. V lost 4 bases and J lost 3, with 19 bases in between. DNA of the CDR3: TGTGCCAGCAGCCCGAGATCAGGACAGAAGGACACCGGGGAGCTGTTTTTT. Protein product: CASSPRSGQKDTGELFF.

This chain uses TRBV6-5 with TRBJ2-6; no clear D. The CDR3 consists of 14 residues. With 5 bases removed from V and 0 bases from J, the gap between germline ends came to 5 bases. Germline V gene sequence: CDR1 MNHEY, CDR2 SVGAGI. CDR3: CASSTGSGANVLTF. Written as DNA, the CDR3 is TGTGCCAGCAGTACGGGCTCTGGGGCCAACGTCCTGACTTTC.

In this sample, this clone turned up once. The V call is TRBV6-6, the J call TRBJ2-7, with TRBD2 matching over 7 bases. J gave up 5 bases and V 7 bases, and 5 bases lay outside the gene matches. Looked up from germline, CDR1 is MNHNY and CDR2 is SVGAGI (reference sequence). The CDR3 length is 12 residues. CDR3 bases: TGTGCCAGCAAGGAGAGCGGGAACGAGCAGTACTTC. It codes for CASKESGNEQYF.

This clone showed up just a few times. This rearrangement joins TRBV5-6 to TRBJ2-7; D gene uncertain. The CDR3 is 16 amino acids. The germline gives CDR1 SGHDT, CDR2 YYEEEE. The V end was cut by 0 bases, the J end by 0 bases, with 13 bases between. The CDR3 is CASSLVGDLSSYEQYF. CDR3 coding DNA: TGTGCCAGCAGCTTGGTTGGAGACCTTAGCTCCTACGAGCAGTACTTC.

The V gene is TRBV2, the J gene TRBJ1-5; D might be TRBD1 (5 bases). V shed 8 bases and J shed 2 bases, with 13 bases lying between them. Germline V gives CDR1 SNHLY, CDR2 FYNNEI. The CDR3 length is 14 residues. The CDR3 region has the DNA TGTGCCAGCCAAAAGGGAGGGGGCAATCAGCCCCAGCATTTT. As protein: CASQKGGGNQPQHF.

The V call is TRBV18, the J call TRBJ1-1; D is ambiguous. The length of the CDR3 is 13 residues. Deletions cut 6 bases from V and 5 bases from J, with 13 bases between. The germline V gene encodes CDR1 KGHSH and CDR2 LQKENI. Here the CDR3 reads CASSLTMETEAFF. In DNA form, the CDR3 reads TGTGCCAGCTCCCTAACTATGGAAACTGAAGCTTTCTTT. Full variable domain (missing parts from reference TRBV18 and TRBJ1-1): NAGVMQNPRHLVRRRGQEARLRCSPMKGHSHVYWYRQLPEEGLKFMVYLQKENIIDESGMPKERFSAEFPKEGPSILRIQQVVRGDSAAYFCASSLTMETEAFFGQGTRLTVV.

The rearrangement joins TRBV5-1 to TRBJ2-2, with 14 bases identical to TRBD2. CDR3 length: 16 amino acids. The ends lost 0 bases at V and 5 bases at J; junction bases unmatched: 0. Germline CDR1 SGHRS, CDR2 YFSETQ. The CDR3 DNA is TGCGCCAGCAGCTTGGGGACTAGCGGGAGGACCGGGGAGCTGTTTTTT. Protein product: CASSLGTSGRTGELFF.

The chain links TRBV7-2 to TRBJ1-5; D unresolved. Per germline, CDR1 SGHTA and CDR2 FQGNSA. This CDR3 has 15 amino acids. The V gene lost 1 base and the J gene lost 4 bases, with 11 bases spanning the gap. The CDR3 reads CASSLEAAVNQPQHF. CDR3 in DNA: TGTGCCAGCAGCTTAGAAGCGGCTGTTAATCAGCCCCAGCATTTT.

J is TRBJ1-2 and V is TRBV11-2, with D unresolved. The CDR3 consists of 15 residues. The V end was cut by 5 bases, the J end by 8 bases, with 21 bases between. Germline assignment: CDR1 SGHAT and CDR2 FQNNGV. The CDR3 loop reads CASSIPFGRAKGYTF. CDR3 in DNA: TGTGCCAGCAGCATCCCCTTTGGGAGGGCAAAGGGCTACACCTTC.